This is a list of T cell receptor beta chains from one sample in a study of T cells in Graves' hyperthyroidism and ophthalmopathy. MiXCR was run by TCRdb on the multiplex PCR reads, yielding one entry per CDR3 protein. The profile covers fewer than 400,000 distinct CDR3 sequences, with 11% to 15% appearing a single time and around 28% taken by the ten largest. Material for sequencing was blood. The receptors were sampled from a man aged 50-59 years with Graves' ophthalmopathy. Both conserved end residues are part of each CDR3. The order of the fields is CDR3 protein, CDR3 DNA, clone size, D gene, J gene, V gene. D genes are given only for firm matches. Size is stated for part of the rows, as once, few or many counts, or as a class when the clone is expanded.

CDR3aa: CASTHNQVGELFF; CDR3nt: TGTGCCAGCACCCACAATCAGGTCGGGGAGCTGTTTTTT; abundance: many; d_gene: NA; j_gene: TRBJ2-2; v_gene: TRBV7-6
CDR3aa: CASSFGEGGYTF; CDR3nt: TGCGCCAGCAGCTTTGGGGAGGGAGGCTACACCTTC; abundance: few; d_gene: NA; j_gene: TRBJ1-2; v_gene: TRBV5-1
CDR3aa: CSVGQGVYEQYF; CDR3nt: TGCAGCGTTGGGCAGGGAGTCTACGAGCAGTACTTC; abundance: NA; d_gene: NA; j_gene: TRBJ2-7; v_gene: TRBV29-1
CDR3aa: CSAEAIINYNEQFF; CDR3nt: TGCAGTGCAGAGGCCATAATAAACTACAATGAGCAGTTCTTC; abundance: few; d_gene: NA; j_gene: TRBJ2-1; v_gene: TRBV20-1
CDR3aa: CSARDSRGLKKYEQYF; CDR3nt: TGCAGTGCTAGAGATAGTAGGGGACTCAAGAAGTACGAGCAGTACTTC; abundance: few; d_gene: NA; j_gene: TRBJ2-7; v_gene: TRBV20-1
CDR3aa: CASTTGPPTYEQYF; CDR3nt: TGTGCCAGCACGACGGGCCCCCCAACCTACGAGCAGTACTTC; abundance: many; d_gene: NA; j_gene: TRBJ2-7; v_gene: TRBV2
CDR3aa: CASSEAGQKYYGYTF; CDR3nt: TGTGCCAGCAGTGAAGCGGGACAGAAGTACTATGGCTACACCTTC; abundance: many; d_gene: TRBD1; j_gene: TRBJ1-2; v_gene: TRBV6-1
CDR3aa: CASSYGTNTPYEQYF; CDR3nt: TGCGCCAGCAGCTATGGGACCAATACCCCCTACGAGCAGTACTTC; abundance: NA; d_gene: NA; j_gene: TRBJ2-7; v_gene: TRBV5-1
CDR3aa: CASSVSGTGREQYF; CDR3nt: TGTGCCAGCAGCGTATCCGGGACAGGCCGCGAGCAGTACTTC; abundance: many; d_gene: TRBD1; j_gene: TRBJ2-7; v_gene: TRBV7-2
CDR3aa: CSAERQTQETQYF; CDR3nt: TGCAGTGCTGAAAGACAAACTCAAGAGACCCAGTACTTC; abundance: many; d_gene: NA; j_gene: TRBJ2-5; v_gene: TRBV20-1
CDR3aa: CSARDKRSGTDTQYF; CDR3nt: TGCAGTGCTAGAGACAAAAGGAGTGGAACAGATACGCAGTATTTT; abundance: few; d_gene: NA; j_gene: TRBJ2-3; v_gene: TRBV20-1
CDR3aa: CAWALKNEQFF; CDR3nt: TGTGCCTGGGCGTTGAAAAATGAGCAGTTCTTC; abundance: many; d_gene: NA; j_gene: TRBJ2-1; v_gene: TRBV30
CDR3aa: CASSVVAGGEQFF; CDR3nt: TGTGCCAGCAGTGTAGTAGCGGGAGGTGAGCAGTTCTTC; abundance: many; d_gene: TRBD2; j_gene: TRBJ2-1; v_gene: TRBV2
CDR3aa: CASSEDGPRELFF; CDR3nt: TGTGCCAGCAGCGAGGACGGGCCCCGGGAGCTGTTTTTT; abundance: NA; d_gene: NA; j_gene: TRBJ2-2; v_gene: TRBV5-4
CDR3aa: CASSLPDRATEAFF; CDR3nt: TGTGCCAGCAGTTTACCAGACAGGGCCACTGAAGCTTTCTTT; abundance: few; d_gene: TRBD1; j_gene: TRBJ1-1; v_gene: TRBV28
CDR3aa: CASSQKHPTTNTGELFF; CDR3nt: TGTGCCAGCAGCCAGAAACATCCGACGACGAACACCGGGGAGCTGTTTTTT; abundance: few; d_gene: NA; j_gene: TRBJ2-2; v_gene: TRBV4-2
CDR3aa: CASSQGAGAYEQYF; CDR3nt: TGCGCCAGCAGCCAAGGGGCGGGGGCCTACGAGCAGTACTTC; abundance: many; d_gene: TRBD2; j_gene: TRBJ2-7; v_gene: TRBV4-1
CDR3aa: CSPTSTLNTEAFF; CDR3nt: TGCAGTCCCACCAGCACCTTGAACACTGAAGCTTTCTTT; abundance: NA; d_gene: NA; j_gene: TRBJ1-1; v_gene: TRBV20-1
CDR3aa: CATGLAGVEQYF; CDR3nt: TGTGCCACCGGACTAGCGGGCGTCGAGCAGTACTTC; abundance: NA; d_gene: TRBD2; j_gene: TRBJ2-7; v_gene: TRBV2
CDR3aa: CASSLGTSPEQFF; CDR3nt: TGTGCCAGCAGCTTAGGGACTAGCCCTGAGCAGTTCTTC; abundance: NA; d_gene: TRBD2; j_gene: TRBJ2-1; v_gene: TRBV7-2
CDR3aa: CASSPQTVNSPLHF; CDR3nt: TGTGCCAGCTCACCACAGACAGTTAATTCACCCCTCCACTTT; abundance: NA; d_gene: NA; j_gene: TRBJ1-6; v_gene: TRBV18
CDR3aa: CASSEALWASMNTEAFF; CDR3nt: TGTGCCAGCAGTGAAGCTTTATGGGCGTCCATGAACACTGAAGCTTTCTTT; abundance: many; d_gene: NA; j_gene: TRBJ1-1; v_gene: TRBV6-1
CDR3aa: CASSQTPSGGEQYF; CDR3nt: TGTGCCAGCTCCCAAACCCCCTCGGGGGGCGAGCAGTACTTC; abundance: many; d_gene: TRBD2; j_gene: TRBJ2-7; v_gene: TRBV18
CDR3aa: CSAYRTSGSSGTDTQYF; CDR3nt: TGCAGTGCCTATAGGACTAGCGGGAGTTCAGGGACAGATACGCAGTATTTT; abundance: many; d_gene: TRBD2; j_gene: TRBJ2-3; v_gene: TRBV20-1
CDR3aa: CASSLSAGEETQYF; CDR3nt: TGTGCCAGCAGTTTGTCTGCGGGGGAAGAGACCCAGTACTTC; abundance: many; d_gene: TRBD2; j_gene: TRBJ2-5; v_gene: TRBV12-3/TRBV12-4
CDR3aa: CSARGGFGEQFF; CDR3nt: TGCAGTGCTAGGGGGGGGTTCGGGGAGCAGTTCTTC; abundance: NA; d_gene: TRBD2; j_gene: TRBJ2-1; v_gene: TRBV20-1
CDR3aa: CASTAQPELPYEQYF; CDR3nt: TGTGCCAGCACCGCCCAGCCGGAGTTACCGTACGAGCAGTACTTC; abundance: NA; d_gene: NA; j_gene: TRBJ2-7; v_gene: TRBV6-1
CDR3aa: CASSQGQSDNEQYF; CDR3nt: TGTGCCAGCAGTCAGGGACAGTCAGACAACGAGCAGTACTTC; abundance: NA; d_gene: TRBD1; j_gene: TRBJ2-7; v_gene: TRBV27
CDR3aa: CASRPNDRISNQPQHF; CDR3nt: TGTGCCAGCAGGCCCAATGACAGGATTAGCAATCAGCCCCAGCATTTT; abundance: few; d_gene: NA; j_gene: TRBJ1-5; v_gene: TRBV27
CDR3aa: CASTGGRSYEQYF; CDR3nt: TGTGCCAGCACGGGAGGGCGGTCCTACGAGCAGTACTTC; abundance: NA; d_gene: TRBD2; j_gene: TRBJ2-7; v_gene: TRBV28
CDR3aa: CSASSETSNEQYF; CDR3nt: TGCAGTGCTAGTTCCGAGACTTCCAACGAGCAGTACTTC; abundance: many; d_gene: NA; j_gene: TRBJ2-7; v_gene: TRBV20-1
CDR3aa: CASSLGGGNGELFF; CDR3nt: TGTGCCAGCAGCTTAGGAGGGGGGAACGGGGAGCTGTTTTTT; abundance: many; d_gene: NA; j_gene: TRBJ2-2; v_gene: TRBV7-8
CDR3aa: CASSYDRDTEAFF; CDR3nt: TGTGCCAGCAGCTATGACAGGGACACTGAAGCTTTCTTT; abundance: many; d_gene: TRBD1; j_gene: TRBJ1-1; v_gene: TRBV7-9
CDR3aa: CASSQDVRASGSRPHETQYF; CDR3nt: TGCGCCAGCAGCCAAGACGTTAGGGCTAGCGGGAGTAGGCCCCACGAGACCCAGTACTTC; abundance: few; d_gene: TRBD2; j_gene: TRBJ2-5; v_gene: TRBV4-1
CDR3aa: CASRIHNEQFF; CDR3nt: TGTGCCAGCCGAATACACAATGAGCAGTTCTTC; abundance: NA; d_gene: NA; j_gene: TRBJ2-1; v_gene: TRBV25-1
CDR3aa: CASKEGPEKLFF; CDR3nt: TGTGCCAGCAAGGAGGGGCCCGAAAAACTGTTTTTT; abundance: NA; d_gene: NA; j_gene: TRBJ1-4; v_gene: TRBV2
CDR3aa: CASSFPLLVGEKLFF; CDR3nt: TGTGCCAGCAGTTTCCCCCTACTCGTTGGGGAAAAACTGTTTTTT; abundance: many; d_gene: NA; j_gene: TRBJ1-4; v_gene: TRBV28
CDR3aa: CASSQRGVDTQYF; CDR3nt: TGTGCCAGCAGCCAGAGGGGCGTGGATACGCAGTATTTT; abundance: NA; d_gene: NA; j_gene: TRBJ2-3; v_gene: TRBV14
CDR3aa: CASTPTSRTETQYF; CDR3nt: TGTGCCAGCACCCCGACTAGTCGTACGGAGACCCAGTACTTC; abundance: many; d_gene: NA; j_gene: TRBJ2-5; v_gene: TRBV7-9
CDR3aa: CASNLGQGASEAFF; CDR3nt: TGCGCCAGCAACCTCGGACAGGGGGCCTCTGAAGCTTTCTTT; abundance: many; d_gene: TRBD1; j_gene: TRBJ1-1; v_gene: TRBV5-1
CDR3aa: CASIRGQGLAGANTGELFF; CDR3nt: TGTGCCAGTATCCGCGGACAGGGGTTAGCGGGAGCAAACACCGGGGAGCTGTTTTTT; abundance: NA; d_gene: NA; j_gene: TRBJ2-2; v_gene: TRBV19
CDR3aa: CASSWGGQFTDTQYF; CDR3nt: TGTGCCAGCAGTTGGGGGGGACAGTTCACAGATACGCAGTATTTT; abundance: many; d_gene: NA; j_gene: TRBJ2-3; v_gene: TRBV12-3/TRBV12-4
CDR3aa: CASRKNPGYEQYF; CDR3nt: TGTGCCAGCAGAAAAAACCCGGGGTACGAGCAGTACTTC; abundance: few; d_gene: NA; j_gene: TRBJ2-7; v_gene: TRBV3-1